The clone carrying this TCR beta chain was counted only a few times. What it recognizes is unknown. Use of 60 Vbeta and 13 Jbeta primers characterized the PCR. Assay: immunoSEQ multiplex PCR; the TCRdb copy retains only in-frame clones and omits some. The table includes about 99,000 clones, over 65% detected once. This CDR3 is 15 amino acids long. Germline V lookup: CDR1 SEHNR, CDR2 FQNEAQ (reference sequence). Trimming took off 2 bases at V and 5 bases at J, with 12 bases between the two ends. The data were taken from a study of cytomegalovirus exposure and HLA in healthy donors. Study-level findings and limits: Sequencing depth roughly uniform across donors was assumed in presence/absence analyses. A few CMV-associated chains were confirmed in vitro to be specific for CMV antigens.

Source material: PBMCs. This TCR was sampled from a woman aged 40 to 50 in good health and CMV-seronegative. The rearrangement uses TRBV7-9 and TRBJ1-4; no clear D gene. This CDR3 reads CASSLRLGGNEKLFF. The CDR3 DNA sequence: TGTGCCAGCAGCTTAAGATTGGGAGGGAATGAAAAACTGTTTTTT. The full variable domain, rest sourced from reference TRBV7-9 and TRBJ1-4, is DTGVSQNPRHKITKRGQNVTFRCDPISEHNRLYWYRQTLGQGPEFLTYFQNEAQLEKSRLLSDRFSAERPKGSFSTLEIQRTEQGDSAMYLCASSLRLGGNEKLFFGSGTQLSVL.